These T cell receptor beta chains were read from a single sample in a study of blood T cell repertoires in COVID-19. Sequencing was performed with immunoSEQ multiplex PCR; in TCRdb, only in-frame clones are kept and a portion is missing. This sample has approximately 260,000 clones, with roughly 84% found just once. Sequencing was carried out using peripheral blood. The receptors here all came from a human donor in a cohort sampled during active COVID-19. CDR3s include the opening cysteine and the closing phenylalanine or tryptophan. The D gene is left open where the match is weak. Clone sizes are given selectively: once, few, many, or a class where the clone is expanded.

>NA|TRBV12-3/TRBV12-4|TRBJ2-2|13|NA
TGTGCCAGCAGTTTTTTTGGACAAGTGGAGCTGTTTTTT
CASSFFGQVELFF
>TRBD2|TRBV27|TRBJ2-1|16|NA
TGTGCCAGCAGTTCTCGCCCTAGCGGGGCCTACAATGAGCAGTTCTTC
CASSSRPSGAYNEQFF
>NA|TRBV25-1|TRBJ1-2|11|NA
TGTGCCAGCAGTGCCGTCTATGGCTACACCTTC
CASSAVYGYTF
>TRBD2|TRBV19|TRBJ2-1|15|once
TGTGCCAGTAGTACCCTAGCGGGGGGCTACAATGAGCAGTTCTTC
CASSTLAGGYNEQFF
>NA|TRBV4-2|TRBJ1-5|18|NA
TGTGCCAGCAGCCTCTATTTCTCGGGATCTGATAGCAATCAGCCCCAGCATTTT
CASSLYFSGSDSNQPQHF
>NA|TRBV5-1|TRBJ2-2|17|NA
TGCGCCAGCAGCTTTTTAAAGGGAGAAGGGAACACCGGGGAGCTGTTTTTT
CASSFLKGEGNTGELFF
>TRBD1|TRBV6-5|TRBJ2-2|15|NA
TGTGCCAGCAGTCCGGGACAGGGGTTTCCCGGGGAGCTGTTTTTT
CASSPGQGFPGELFF
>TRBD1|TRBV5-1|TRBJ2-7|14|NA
TGCGCCAGCAGCTTGGCACAGGGGGGCAGCGAGCAGTACTTC
CASSLAQGGSEQYF
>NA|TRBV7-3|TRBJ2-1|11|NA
TGTGCCAGCAGCAACACAGGGGAGCAGTTCTTC
CASSNTGEQFF
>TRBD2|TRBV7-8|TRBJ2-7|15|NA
TGTGCCAGCAGCTTAGTTGAGCGGGGGGGTTACGAGCAGTACTTC
CASSLVERGGYEQYF
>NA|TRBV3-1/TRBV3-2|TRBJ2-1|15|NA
TGTGCCAGCAGCCAACAGGGTCGACCCTACAATGAGCAGTTCTTC
CASSQQGRPYNEQFF
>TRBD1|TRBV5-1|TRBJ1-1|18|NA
TGCGCCAGCAGCTTGGCCGGGACAGGGTTTTCTTGGGACACTGAAGCTTTCTTT
CASSLAGTGFSWDTEAFF
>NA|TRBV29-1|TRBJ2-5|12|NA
TGCAGCGTTACGGCAGCGCAAGAGACCCAGTACTTC
CSVTAAQETQYF
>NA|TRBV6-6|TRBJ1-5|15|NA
TGTGCCAGCAGTTACGGTCAGGGTCTCGATCAGCCCCAGCATTTT
CASSYGQGLDQPQHF
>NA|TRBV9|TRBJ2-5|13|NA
TGTGCCAGCAGCGTAGCTTTTGAAGAGACCCAGTACTTC
CASSVAFEETQYF
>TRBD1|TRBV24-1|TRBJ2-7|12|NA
TGTGCCACCAGTGACAGGACAGGGAATTCGTACTTC
CATSDRTGNSYF
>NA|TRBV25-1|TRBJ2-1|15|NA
TGTGCCAGCACGGATTCTAGGAGGGTATACAATGAGCAGTTCTTC
CASTDSRRVYNEQFF
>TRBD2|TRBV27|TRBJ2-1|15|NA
TGTGCCAGCAGTTTATTGTTCGGGAGGAGCAATGAGCAGTTCTTC
CASSLLFGRSNEQFF
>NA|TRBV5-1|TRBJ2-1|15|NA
TGCGCCAGCAGCTTGGGCGGAGAGAGGTACAATGAGCAGTTCTTC
CASSLGGERYNEQFF
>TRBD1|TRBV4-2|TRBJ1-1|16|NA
TGTGCCAGCAGCCAACCATTACAGGGGGTTAATACTGAAGCTTTCTTT
CASSQPLQGVNTEAFF
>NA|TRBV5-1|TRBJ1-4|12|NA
TGCGCCAGCCCGAAATCAGGAGAAAAACTGTTTTTT
CASPKSGEKLFF
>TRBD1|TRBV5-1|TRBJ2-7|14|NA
TGCGCCAGCAGCTCGACAGGGGGCCAAACCGAGCAGTACTTC
CASSSTGGQTEQYF
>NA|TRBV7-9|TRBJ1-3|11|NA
TGTGCCAGCAGCTTAACTGACACCATATATTTT
CASSLTDTIYF
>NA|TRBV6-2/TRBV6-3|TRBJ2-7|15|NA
TGTGCCAGCAGCTTTCCCCCTCACGACAGATACGAGCAGTACTTC
CASSFPPHDRYEQYF
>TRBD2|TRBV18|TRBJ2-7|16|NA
TGTGCCAGCTCACCATCCCTAGCGGGGCGGGTAGGCGAGCAGTACTTC
CASSPSLAGRVGEQYF
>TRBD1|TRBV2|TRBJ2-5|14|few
TGTGCCAGCAGTAAGGACAGGGGGCGAGAGACCCAGTACTTC
CASSKDRGRETQYF
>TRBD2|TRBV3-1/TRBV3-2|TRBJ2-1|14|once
TGTGCCAGCAGCCATAGCGGGGCATACAATGAGCAGTTCTTC
CASSHSGAYNEQFF
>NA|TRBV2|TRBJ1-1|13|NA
TGTGCCACATTGCGGGGGATGAACACTGAAGCTTTCTTT
CATLRGMNTEAFF